Presented here are 27 T cell receptor beta chains from one specimen sequenced in a study of identical twins. TCRdb called the 5' RACE reads again in MiXCR, with one record for every CDR3 protein. The repertoire has some 760,000 distinct CDR3 sequences, roughly 18% of them found once; the top ten carry over 10%. These records were also assigned to another study, of T cells expressing NK-cell markers.

The specimen was PBMCs. The receptors shown here come from a young woman in good health.

This clonotype showed up many times. This chain uses TRBV12-3 or TRBV12-4 with TRBJ2-2; no reliable D call. This CDR3 is 13 amino acids long. Trimming removed 2 bases from V and 3 bases from J, with 4 bases in between. CDR3 amino acids: CASSLLDTGELFF. The CDR3 DNA sequence: TGTGCCAGCAGTTTATTGGACACCGGGGAGCTGTTTTTT.

The chain employs TRBV11-2 and TRBJ2-2, with 7 bases fitting TRBD1. The V segment lost 4 bases and the J segment 2 bases; nucleotides outside the gene matches: 10. Germline CDR1 and CDR2: SGHAT and FQNNGV. The CDR3 has 17 residues. The DNA for the CDR3 is TGTGCCAGCAGCTCCTCAGCGACAGGGCTAAACACCGGGGAGCTGTTTTTT. Protein product: CASSSSATGLNTGELFF. Filled out from reference TRBV11-2 and TRBJ2-2, the complete variable domain reads EAGVAQSPRYKIIEKRQSVAFWCNPISGHATLYWYQQILGQGPKLLIQFQNNGVVDDSQLPKDRFSAERLKGVDSTLKIQPAKLEDSAVYLCASSSSATGLNTGELFFGEGSRLTVL.

In this sample, this clonotype turned up a few times. This chain connects TRBV6-1 to TRBJ2-7, with TRBD2 matching 7 bases. V was pared by 2 bases and J by 5 bases, with 15 bases of the junction left unmatched. The CDR3 length is 17 residues. The germline V gene has CDR1 MNHNS and CDR2 SASEGT. The DNA for the CDR3 is TGTGCCAGCAGTGAACTTTCCTTGTGGGAGGGCCAGGACGAGCAGTACTTC. Its protein is CASSELSLWEGQDEQYF.

This clonotype was observed a handful of times. This sequence joins TRBV12-3 or TRBV12-4 and TRBJ2-4; D gene uncertain. The CDR3 totals 13 residues. With 5 bases removed from V and 0 bases from J, the gap between germline ends came to 5 bases. The chain's CDR3 is CASSTVAKNIQYF. Here the CDR3 DNA reads TGTGCCAGCAGTACAGTAGCCAAAAACATTCAGTACTTC.

This clonotype showed up just a few times. The chain has TRBV7-9 and TRBJ2-7; D is unclear. Germline CDR1 is SEHNR and CDR2 is FQNEAQ (reference sequence). V shed 5 bases and J shed 5 bases, with 13 bases lying between them. CDR3 length: 13 amino acids. CDR3 sequence (DNA): TGTGCCAGCAGCCCCCGACGGATGCACGAGCAGTACTTC. Translation: CASSPRRMHEQYF.

A few counts support this clonotype. The chain is built from TRBV6-2 or TRBV6-3 and TRBJ2-1; 10 positions match TRBD2. Germline CDR1 reads MNHEY; CDR2 reads SVGEGT. J was trimmed by 4 bases and V by 2 bases; bases with no gene match: 8. CDR3 length equals 17 residues. The CDR3 sequence: CASSYPAGTSEYNEQFF. CDR3 DNA: TGTGCCAGCAGTTACCCAGCCGGGACTAGCGAGTACAATGAGCAGTTCTTC.

This clonotype appeared many times. The J gene is TRBJ1-5, the V gene TRBV6-5; D is undetermined. This CDR3 contains 15 residues. Germline CDR1 is MNHEY and CDR2 is SVGAGI. V was clipped by 0 bases and J by 5 bases, with 11 bases between them. CDR3 DNA: TGTGCCAGCAGTTACTCGAGCAGCCTCGATCAGCCCCAGCATTTT. This gives the protein CASSYSSSLDQPQHF.

The table lists this clonotype with many counts. The chain couples TRBV7-2 to TRBJ2-1; the match to TRBD2 covers 8 bases. With V trimmed by 6 bases and J by 0 bases, 7 bases remained unmatched. The CDR3 totals 16 residues. Germline CDR1 is SGHTA and CDR2 is FQGNSA. CDR3 amino acids: CASSLTGTSSYNEQFF. The CDR3 DNA follows: TGTGCCAGCAGTTTAACCGGGACTAGCTCCTACAATGAGCAGTTCTTC.

The chain employs TRBV19 and TRBJ2-3; D may be TRBD1 or TRBD2 (6 bases each). Germline V gives CDR1 LNHDA, CDR2 SQIVND (reference sequence). Trimming stripped 5 bases from V and 2 bases from J, with 20 bases between. The CDR3 spans 17 residues. CDR3: CASSPRGAAGHTDTQYF. CDR3 sequence (DNA): TGTGCCAGTAGTCCAAGGGGGGCAGCAGGGCACACAGATACGCAGTATTTT.

The table lists this clonotype with many counts. CDR3 sequence reads: CSVAVSMNTEAFF. CDR3 sequence (DNA): TGCAGCGTTGCTGTCAGTATGAACACTGAAGCTTTCTTT. The V and J genes are TRBV29-1 and TRBJ1-1; unclear D gene. Germline V gene sequence: CDR1 SQVTM, CDR2 ANQGSEA. This CDR3 contains 13 residues. V was shortened by 4 bases and J by 0 bases, with 9 bases between the two germline ends. The full variable domain, its missing parts supplied by reference TRBV29-1 and TRBJ1-1, is SAVISQKPSRDICQRGTSLTIQCQVDSQVTMMFWYRQQPGQSLTLIATANQGSEATYESGFVIDKFPISRPNLTFSTLTVSNMSPEDSSIYLCSVAVSMNTEAFFGQGTRLTVV.

The chain combines TRBV7-9 with TRBJ2-7, with 10 bases lining up with TRBD2. V trimming: 4 bases; J trimming: 6 bases; junction bases outside the gene matches: 6. CDR1 is SEHNR, CDR2 FQNEAQ, per germline (reference sequence). The CDR3 runs 14 residues. As DNA, the CDR3 is TGTGCCAGCAGCTCTAGCGGGAGAACACGCGAGCAGTACTTC. Its translation is CASSSSGRTREQYF.

V usage is TRBV20-1 and J usage is TRBJ1-4, with 7 bases lining up with TRBD1. The CDR3 sequence is 12 residues long. V gave up 5 bases and J gave up 7 bases; unmatched junction bases: 4. Germline assignment: CDR1 DFQATT and CDR2 SNEGSKA (reference sequence). The CDR3 loop reads CSAWDRSEKLFF. The CDR3 DNA reads TGCAGTGCTTGGGACAGAAGTGAAAAACTGTTTTTT.

As for this clonotype: At one end, the junction sequence differs from germline, possibly due to a read error. For the CDR3, the DNA is TGTGCCATCAGGGATAGATCGCTAGCCTCCTACATTGAGCAGTTCTTC. This codes for CAIRDRSLASYIEQFF. The rearrangement joins TRBV10-3 to TRBJ2-1; tentative D call: TRBD2 (5 bases). The germline CDR1 and CDR2 sequences are ENHRY and SYGVKD. The CDR3 extends over 16 amino acids.

The chain uses TRBV7-8 and TRBJ2-7, with TRBD2 matching 9 bases. The CDR3 totals 18 residues. Germline loops: CDR1 SGHVS, CDR2 FQNEAQ. V was clipped by 2 bases and J by 4 bases; unmatched bases: 15. CDR3 loop: CASSLSASGTDTRYEQYF. In DNA, the CDR3 is TGTGCCAGCAGCTTATCGGCTAGCGGGACCGATACTAGGTACGAGCAGTACTTC.

The V gene is TRBV5-5, the J gene TRBJ2-5; D possibly uses TRBD1 or TRBD2 (5 bases each). The CDR3 sequence is 12 residues long. The V gene's germline CDR1 is SGHKS and CDR2 YYEKEE (reference sequence). Deletions cut 7 bases from V and 5 bases from J, with 12 bases between. CDR3 residues: CASGAWGETQYF. In nucleotides, the CDR3 is TGTGCCAGCGGCGCTTGGGGGGAGACCCAGTACTTC.

CDR3 protein: CASSQGYIANTGELFF. The CDR3 DNA reads TGTGCCAGCAGCCAAGGGTACATCGCGAACACCGGGGAGCTGTTTTTT. The rearrangement uses TRBV3-1 and TRBJ2-2; D gene uncertain. V was cut by 1 base and J by 0 bases, with 9 bases left in between. The CDR3 totals 16 residues. Germline V gene lookup returns CDR1 LGHDT and CDR2 YNNKEL (reference sequence).

V gene TRBV25-1 combines with J gene TRBJ2-7; 7 bases align to TRBD1. Germline loops: CDR1 MGHDK, CDR2 SYGVNS. This CDR3 region has 15 residues. V lost 0 bases and J lost 2; bases outside the gene matches: 4. CDR3 coding DNA: TGTGCCAGCAGTGAATATCGGACAGGAGCCTACGAGCAGTACTTC. This translates into CASSEYRTGAYEQYF.

This clonotype was observed a handful of times. The genes are TRBV11-2 and TRBJ2-2; 9 bases are shared with TRBD2. Germline CDR1 is SGHAT and CDR2 is FQNNGV. The CDR3 covers 15 residues. The J segment lost 4 bases and the V segment lost 4 bases, leaving 4 bases of the junction unmatched. The CDR3 coding sequence is TGTGCCAGCAGCTCCGGGACTAGCCCCACCGGGGAGCTGTTTTTT. This encodes CASSSGTSPTGELFF.

The sample holds a few counts of this clonotype. The chain employs TRBV20-1 and TRBJ2-1, with 7 bases that match TRBD2. Germline V gene data show CDR1 as DFQATT and CDR2 as SNEGSKA (reference sequence). J was trimmed by 3 bases and V by 6 bases; bases with no gene match: 11. This CDR3 contains 15 residues. This CDR3 is CSASHLAAHYNEQFF. DNA for the CDR3: TGCAGTGCCAGCCATCTAGCGGCCCACTACAATGAGCAGTTCTTC.

In this sample, this clonotype turned up a few times. At one end, the junction sequence differs from germline, possibly due to a read error. The chain is built from TRBV7-9 and TRBJ1-4; D is unresolved. The CDR3 runs 11 residues. Germline values: CDR1 SEHNR, CDR2 FQNEAQ (reference sequence). This CDR3 reads CASSLALGRGF. Here the CDR3 DNA reads TGTGCCAGCAGCTTAGCCCTAGGCCGGGGTTTT.

The gene calls are TRBV20-1 and TRBJ2-1; D is tentatively TRBD1 or TRBD2 (5 bases each). Germline CDR1 is DFQATT and CDR2 is SNEGSKA (reference sequence). The CDR3 runs to 14 residues. The V end lost 5 bases, the J end lost 2 bases, and 13 bases lay between the germline ends. The CDR3 reads CSAPGRVTYNEQFF. The DNA for the CDR3 is TGCAGTGCTCCGGGACGCGTTACCTACAATGAGCAGTTCTTC.

This clonotype occurred many times. V is TRBV6-5 and J is TRBJ2-5, with 7 bases lining up with TRBD2. The CDR3 spans 14 residues. Germline CDR1 MNHEY, CDR2 SVGAGI. The trim removed 2 bases at V and 4 bases at J, leaving 4 bases unmatched. The CDR3 nucleotides read TGTGCCAGCAGTTACCCAGCGGGATCAGAGACCCAGTACTTC. This sequence encodes CASSYPAGSETQYF.

This chain uses TRBV20-1 with TRBJ2-7; perhaps D is TRBD1 or TRBD2 (5 bases each). Trimming removed 6 bases at V and 2 bases at J, with 14 bases between. Germline assignment: CDR1 DFQATT and CDR2 SNEGSKA (reference sequence). The CDR3 consists of 13 residues. CDR3 region: CSAPRDATYEQYF. CDR3 in DNA: TGCAGTGCGCCCAGGGACGCAACCTACGAGCAGTACTTC.

This clonotype was seen only a few times. The chain carries TRBV18 and TRBJ2-6; D gene unclear. Germline V gene lookup returns CDR1 KGHSH and CDR2 LQKENI. The CDR3 extends over 14 amino acids. Trimming removed 8 bases from V and 1 base from J, with 9 bases in between. For the CDR3, the DNA is TGTGCCAGCCCCGGCGATTCTGGGGCCAACGTCCTGACTTTC. This translates into CASPGDSGANVLTF.

This clonotype was observed many times. The rearrangement uses TRBV12-3 or TRBV12-4 and TRBJ2-1; D might be TRBD2 (6 bases). V gave up 7 bases and J gave up 0 bases, with 10 bases separating them. CDR3 size: 14 residues. The CDR3 nucleotides are TGTGCCAGCACTCGGGGGAGCTCCTACAATGAGCAGTTCTTC. This gives the protein CASTRGSSYNEQFF.

This clonotype was counted a few times. The CDR3 DNA is TGTGCCAGCTCACCCCGGCCCGAGGGGACTGAAGCTTTCTTT. It encodes CASSPRPEGTEAFF. The chain carries TRBV18 and TRBJ1-1; D perhaps matches TRBD1 (5 bases). Germline values: CDR1 KGHSH, CDR2 LQKENI. With 3 bases removed from V and 5 bases from J, the gap between germline ends came to 13 bases. The CDR3 consists of 14 residues.

The V call is TRBV20-1, the J call TRBJ2-1; possible D gene TRBD1, 5 bases. Germline V gene data show CDR1 as DFQATT and CDR2 as SNEGSKA (reference sequence). V shed 3 bases and J shed 8 bases, with 8 bases lying between them. The CDR3 consists of 11 residues. CDR3 DNA sequence: TGCAGTGCTAGCCAGGGTTATGAGCAGTTCTTC. Its protein is CSASQGYEQFF.